A selection of T cell receptor beta chains follows, all from one sample in a study of OX40 agonist ivuxolimab in advanced cancers. The method was immunoSEQ multiplex PCR; TCRdb's version includes in-frame clones alone and lacks a portion of them. Among tens of thousands of clones listed, 75% to 90% were seen once. This specimen was CD4+ or CD8+ T cells sorted from blood, taken in a trial of the OX40 agonist ivuxolimab. All receptors come from an adult with an advanced solid tumor such as melanoma, head and neck, liver or kidney cancer. The conserved cysteine and the conserved F or W are not part of the CDR3 here.

>TRBV30|TRBJ1-1
AWSVMQNTEAF
>TRBV15|TRBJ2-5
ATSTRTEQETQY
>TRBV4-2|TRBJ2-2
ASSQDRGTITGELF
>TRBV27|TRBJ1-6
ASSSIGAARDYNSPLH
>TRBV10-1|TRBJ2-1
ASSDSGLSNEQF
>TRBV5-1|TRBJ1-1
ASKTDGPNTEAF
>TRBV30|TRBJ1-1
AWTGGAGSEAF
>TRBV7-3|TRBJ2-1
ASSREGGSYNEQF
>TRBV28|TRBJ2-2
ASSQPISGTNTGELF
>TRBV5-1|TRBJ2-3
ASSLSDTQY
>TRBV7-3|TRBJ2-1
ASSAGAGSYNEQF
>TRBV7-9|TRBJ2-7
ASGRDISSYEQY
>TRBV4-1|TRBJ2-7
ASSQPHLQGGPRNEQY
>TRBV2|TRBJ2-1
ASSEQQNRGDGDNEQF
>TRBV27|TRBJ1-1
ASQGGTEAF
>TRBV28|TRBJ2-7
ARSGTVLLYEQY
>TRBV5-5|TRBJ1-4
ASSPGTGTPNEKLF
>TRBV7-3|TRBJ2-2
ASSFQQTGELF
>TRBV4-1|TRBJ2-7
ASSRGLAYEQY
>TRBV11-1|TRBJ2-5
ASSPNLDRDETQY
>TRBV11-1|TRBJ2-7
ASSLEPGSYEQY
>TRBV30|TRBJ2-5
AWSKSVQETQY
>TRBV27|TRBJ1-6
ASSSRDSPLH
>TRBV19|TRBJ2-7
ASSPNPTGIEEQY
>TRBV9|TRBJ1-1
ASSDKPRTANTEAF